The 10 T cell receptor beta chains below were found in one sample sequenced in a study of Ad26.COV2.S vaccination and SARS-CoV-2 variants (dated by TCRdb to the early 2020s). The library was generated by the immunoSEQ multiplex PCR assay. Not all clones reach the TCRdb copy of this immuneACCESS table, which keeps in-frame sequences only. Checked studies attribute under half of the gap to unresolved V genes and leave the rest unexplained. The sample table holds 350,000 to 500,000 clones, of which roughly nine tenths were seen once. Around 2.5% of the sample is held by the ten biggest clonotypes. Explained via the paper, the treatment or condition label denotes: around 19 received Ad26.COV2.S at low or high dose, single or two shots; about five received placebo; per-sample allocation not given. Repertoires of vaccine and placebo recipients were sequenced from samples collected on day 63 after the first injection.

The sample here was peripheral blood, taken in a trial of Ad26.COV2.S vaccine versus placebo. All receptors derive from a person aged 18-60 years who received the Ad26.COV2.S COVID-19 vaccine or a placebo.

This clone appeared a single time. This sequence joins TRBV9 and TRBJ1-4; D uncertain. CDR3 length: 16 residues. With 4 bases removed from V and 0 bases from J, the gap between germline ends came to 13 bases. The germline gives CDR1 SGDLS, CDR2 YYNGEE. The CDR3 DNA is TGTGCCAGCAGCCCACAGACGAACCCAACTAATGAAAAACTGTTTTTT. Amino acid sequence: CASSPQTNPTNEKLFF.

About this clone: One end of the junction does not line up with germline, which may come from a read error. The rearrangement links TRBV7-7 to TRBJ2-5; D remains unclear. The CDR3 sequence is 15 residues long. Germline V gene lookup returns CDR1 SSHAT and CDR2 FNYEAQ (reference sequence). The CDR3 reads CASSLEGQVGETQYF. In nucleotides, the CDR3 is TGTGCTAGCAGCTTAGAAGGGCAGGTAGGAGAGACCCAGTACTTC.

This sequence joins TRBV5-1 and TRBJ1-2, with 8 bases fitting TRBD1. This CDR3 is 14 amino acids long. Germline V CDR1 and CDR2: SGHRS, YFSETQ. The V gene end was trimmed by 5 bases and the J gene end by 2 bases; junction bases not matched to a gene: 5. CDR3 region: CASRGTGSNYGYTF. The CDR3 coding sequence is TGCGCCAGCAGAGGGACAGGATCCAACTATGGCTACACCTTC.

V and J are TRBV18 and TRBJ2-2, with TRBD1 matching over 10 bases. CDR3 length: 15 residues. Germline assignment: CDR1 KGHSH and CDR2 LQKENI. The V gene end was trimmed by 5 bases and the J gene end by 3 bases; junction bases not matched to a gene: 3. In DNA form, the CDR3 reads TGTGCCAGCTCATTCGGACAGGGGGACACCGGGGAGCTGTTTTTT. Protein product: CASSFGQGDTGELFF.

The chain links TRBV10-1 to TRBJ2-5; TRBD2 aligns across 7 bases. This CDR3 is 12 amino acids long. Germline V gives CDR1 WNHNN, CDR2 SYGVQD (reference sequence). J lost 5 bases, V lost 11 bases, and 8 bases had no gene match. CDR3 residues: CAHRLAVETQYF. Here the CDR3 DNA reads TGCGCCCACCGTCTAGCGGTGGAGACCCAGTACTTC.

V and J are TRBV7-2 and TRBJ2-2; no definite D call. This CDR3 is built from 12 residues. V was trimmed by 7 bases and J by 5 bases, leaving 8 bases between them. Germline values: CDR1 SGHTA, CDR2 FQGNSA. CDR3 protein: CASTLRTGELFF. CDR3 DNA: TGTGCCAGCACCCTTAGAACCGGGGAGCTGTTTTTT.

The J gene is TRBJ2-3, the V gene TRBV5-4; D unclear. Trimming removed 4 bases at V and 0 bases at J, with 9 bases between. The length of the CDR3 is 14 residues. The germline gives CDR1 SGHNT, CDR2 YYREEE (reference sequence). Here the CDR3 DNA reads TGTGCCAGCAGCGTATTTTTGAGCACAGATACGCAGTATTTT. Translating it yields CASSVFLSTDTQYF.

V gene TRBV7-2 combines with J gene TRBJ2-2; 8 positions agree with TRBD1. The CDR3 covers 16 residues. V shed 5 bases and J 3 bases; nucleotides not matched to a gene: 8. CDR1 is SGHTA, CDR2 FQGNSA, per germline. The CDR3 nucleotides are TGTGCCAGCAGCGACACAGGGGGACGGTACACCGGGGAGCTGTTTTTT. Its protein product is CASSDTGGRYTGELFF.

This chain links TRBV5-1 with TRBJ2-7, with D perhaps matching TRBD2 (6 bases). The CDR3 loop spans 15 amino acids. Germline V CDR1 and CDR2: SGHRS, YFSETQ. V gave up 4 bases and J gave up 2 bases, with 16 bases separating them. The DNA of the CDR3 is TGCGCCAGCAGCCCCCAAGCTGGAGGGACCTACGAGCAGTACGTC. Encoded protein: CASSPQAGGTYEQYV.

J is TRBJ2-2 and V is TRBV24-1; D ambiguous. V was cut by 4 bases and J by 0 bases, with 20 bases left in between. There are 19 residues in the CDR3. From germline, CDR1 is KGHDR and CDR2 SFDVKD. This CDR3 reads CATSEHWVGLGPNTGELFF. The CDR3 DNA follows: TGTGCCACCAGTGAGCACTGGGTAGGGCTCGGGCCGAACACCGGGGAGCTGTTTTTT.